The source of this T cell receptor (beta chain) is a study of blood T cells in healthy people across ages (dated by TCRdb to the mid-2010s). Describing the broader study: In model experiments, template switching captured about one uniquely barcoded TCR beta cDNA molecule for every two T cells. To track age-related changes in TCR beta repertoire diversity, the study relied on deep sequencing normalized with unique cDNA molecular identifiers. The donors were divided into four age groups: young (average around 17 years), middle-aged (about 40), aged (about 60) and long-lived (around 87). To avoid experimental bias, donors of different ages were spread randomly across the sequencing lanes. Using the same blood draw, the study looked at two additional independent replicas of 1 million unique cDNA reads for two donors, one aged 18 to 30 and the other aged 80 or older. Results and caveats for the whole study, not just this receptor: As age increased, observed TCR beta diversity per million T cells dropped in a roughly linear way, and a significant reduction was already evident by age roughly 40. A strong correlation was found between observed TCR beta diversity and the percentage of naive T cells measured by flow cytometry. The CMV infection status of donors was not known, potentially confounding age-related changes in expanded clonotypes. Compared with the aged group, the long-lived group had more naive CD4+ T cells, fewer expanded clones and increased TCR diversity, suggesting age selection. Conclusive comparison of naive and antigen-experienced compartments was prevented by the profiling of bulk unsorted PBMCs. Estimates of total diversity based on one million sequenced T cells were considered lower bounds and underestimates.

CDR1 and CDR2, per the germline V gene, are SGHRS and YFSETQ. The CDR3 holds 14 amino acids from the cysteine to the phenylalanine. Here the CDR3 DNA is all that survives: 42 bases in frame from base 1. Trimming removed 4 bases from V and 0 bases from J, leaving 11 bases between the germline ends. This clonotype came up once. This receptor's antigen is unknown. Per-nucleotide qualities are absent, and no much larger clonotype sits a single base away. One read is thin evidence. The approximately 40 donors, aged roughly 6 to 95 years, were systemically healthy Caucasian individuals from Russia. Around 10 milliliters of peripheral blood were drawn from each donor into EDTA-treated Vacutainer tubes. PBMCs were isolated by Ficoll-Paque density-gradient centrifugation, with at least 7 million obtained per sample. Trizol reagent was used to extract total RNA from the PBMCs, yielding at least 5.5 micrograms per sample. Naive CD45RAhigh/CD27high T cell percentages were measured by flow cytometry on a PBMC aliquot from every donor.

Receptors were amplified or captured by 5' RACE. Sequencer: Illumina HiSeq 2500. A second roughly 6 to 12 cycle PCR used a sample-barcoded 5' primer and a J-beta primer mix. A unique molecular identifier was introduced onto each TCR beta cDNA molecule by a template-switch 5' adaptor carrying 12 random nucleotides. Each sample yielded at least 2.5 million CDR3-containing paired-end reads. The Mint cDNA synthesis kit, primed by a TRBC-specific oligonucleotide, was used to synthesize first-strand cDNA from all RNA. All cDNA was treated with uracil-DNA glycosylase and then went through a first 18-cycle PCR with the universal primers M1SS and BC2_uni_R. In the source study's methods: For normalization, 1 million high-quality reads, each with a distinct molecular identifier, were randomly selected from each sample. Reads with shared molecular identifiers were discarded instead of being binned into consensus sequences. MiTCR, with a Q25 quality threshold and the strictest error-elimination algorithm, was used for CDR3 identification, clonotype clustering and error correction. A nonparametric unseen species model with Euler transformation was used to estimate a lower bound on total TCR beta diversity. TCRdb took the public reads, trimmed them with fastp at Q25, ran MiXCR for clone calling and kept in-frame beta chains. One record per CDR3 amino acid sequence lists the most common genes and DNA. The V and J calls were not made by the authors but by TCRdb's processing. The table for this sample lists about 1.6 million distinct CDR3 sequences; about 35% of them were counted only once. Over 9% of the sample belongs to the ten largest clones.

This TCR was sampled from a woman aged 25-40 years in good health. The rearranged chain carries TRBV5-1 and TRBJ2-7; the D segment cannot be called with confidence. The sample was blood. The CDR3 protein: CASSNTAGSYEQYF. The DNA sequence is TGCGCCAGCAGCAACACTGCAGGCTCCTACGAGCAGTACTTC.